A selection of T cell receptor beta chains follows, all from one sample in a study of PD-1 blockade in classical Hodgkin lymphoma. The method was immunoSEQ multiplex PCR; TCRdb's version includes in-frame clones alone and lacks a portion of them. The sample records roughly 40,000 clones, roughly 78% being singletons. The sequences come from peripheral blood mononuclear cells (PBMCs), collected before the fourth cycle of nivolumab. Receptor source: a human donor with classical Hodgkin lymphoma. The CDR3 runs from the conserved cysteine through the conserved F or W. The D gene is left open where the match is weak. Not all rows give a size; the values are once, few, many and, for expanded clones, a class.

J gene: TRBJ1-1; V gene: TRBV6-5; D gene: NA; clone size: NA; CDR3 protein: CASSYWGGLGEAFF; CDR3 DNA: TGTGCCAGCAGTTACTGGGGGGGGCTTGGCGAAGCTTTCTTT
J gene: TRBJ2-2; V gene: TRBV12-5; D gene: TRBD1; clone size: NA; CDR3 protein: CASGLDLRQGATGELFF; CDR3 DNA: TGTGCTAGTGGTTTGGACCTCCGACAGGGGGCGACCGGGGAGCTGTTTTTT
J gene: TRBJ2-5; V gene: TRBV5-6; D gene: NA; clone size: NA; CDR3 protein: CASSFEAETQYF; CDR3 DNA: TGTGCCAGCAGCTTTGAGGCCGAGACCCAGTACTTC
J gene: TRBJ1-1; V gene: TRBV28; D gene: NA; clone size: NA; CDR3 protein: CASSLYAEAFF; CDR3 DNA: TGTGCCAGCAGTTTATATGCTGAAGCTTTCTTT
J gene: TRBJ1-3; V gene: TRBV5-5; D gene: NA; clone size: NA; CDR3 protein: CASSFDPSSGNTIYF; CDR3 DNA: TGTGCCAGCAGCTTCGACCCTAGCTCTGGAAACACCATATATTTT
J gene: TRBJ1-1; V gene: TRBV5-6; D gene: NA; clone size: NA; CDR3 protein: CASSKVGRMNTEAFF; CDR3 DNA: TGTGCCAGCAGCAAAGTCGGGAGGATGAACACTGAAGCTTTCTTT
J gene: TRBJ1-2; V gene: TRBV7-6; D gene: TRBD1; clone size: NA; CDR3 protein: CASSPRDSANYGYTF; CDR3 DNA: TGTGCCAGCAGCCCCAGGGACAGCGCTAACTATGGCTACACCTTC
J gene: TRBJ1-5; V gene: TRBV10-3; D gene: NA; clone size: NA; CDR3 protein: CAIRAEGGPQHF; CDR3 DNA: TGTGCCATCAGGGCTGAAGGGGGGCCCCAGCATTTT
J gene: TRBJ1-1; V gene: TRBV27; D gene: NA; clone size: few; CDR3 protein: CASSSLLNTEAFF; CDR3 DNA: TGTGCCAGCAGTTCCCTACTCAACACTGAAGCTTTCTTT
J gene: TRBJ1-1; V gene: TRBV29-1; D gene: NA; clone size: NA; CDR3 protein: CSVDTNTEAFF; CDR3 DNA: TGCAGCGTTGACACGAACACTGAAGCTTTCTTT
J gene: TRBJ1-1; V gene: TRBV11-2; D gene: NA; clone size: NA; CDR3 protein: CASSLWAGLRAEAFF; CDR3 DNA: TGTGCCAGCAGCTTATGGGCGGGCCTAAGGGCTGAAGCTTTCTTT
J gene: TRBJ1-3; V gene: TRBV7-2; D gene: TRBD1; clone size: NA; CDR3 protein: CASSSGTGGNTIYF; CDR3 DNA: TGTGCCAGCAGCTCAGGGACAGGGGGAAACACCATATATTTT